Given below is one TCR beta chain in context. The antigen is undetermined. Sequencing was performed with immunoSEQ multiplex PCR; in TCRdb, only in-frame clones are kept and a portion is missing. Found here are under 2.5 million clones, about nine tenths of them singletons; the top ten hold roughly 0.34%. With 4 bases removed from V and 7 bases from J, the gap between germline ends came to 14 bases. The CDR3 loop spans 14 amino acids. CDR1 is MNHNY, CDR2 SVGAGI, per germline (reference sequence). This record comes from a study of shared clonotypes between healthy human individuals. Study conclusions and caveats: The generation probabilities recorded for non-shared clonotypes fell below those of clonotypes shared by all four donors. Across a handful of donors, naive CD4 shared around 5.3%, naive CD8 over 3%, memory CD4 approximately 2.5%, memory CD8 more than 0.35%. Only blood was sampled, and tissue TCR repertoires likely differ from blood ones.

The source material was naive CD4+ T cells from PBMCs. Noted subset: CD45RA+ positively selected. The V call is TRBV6-6, the J call TRBJ1-5; maybe TRBD1 (6 bases). This receptor was identified in a man between 18 and 29 years old in good health. Some clones in this sample may be carry-over from other donors' samples. The CDR3 reads CASSLSGAPQPQHF. The CDR3 DNA reads TGTGCCAGCAGTTTGTCGGGGGCTCCCCAGCCCCAGCATTTT.